Included here is one TCR beta chain sequence, with context. Researchers ran the PCR with 60 Vbeta and 13 Jbeta primers. TCRdb keeps only in-frame clones here, not all; method: immunoSEQ multiplex PCR. Among 150,000 or so clones, around 80% were seen once, and the ten largest hold 4% to 4.5%. This sample was included in a study of cytomegalovirus exposure and HLA in healthy donors. Study at large: Early released data had about 85 million unique TCRs, all coming from HLA-typed donors.

With V trimmed by 4 bases and J by 7 bases, 13 bases remained unmatched. Germline V CDR1 and CDR2: SGHDT, YYEEEE. The CDR3 is 15 amino acids. This clonotype originated in a middle-aged woman in good health and CMV-seronegative. The chain is built from TRBV5-6 and TRBJ2-7; 8 bases are a match to TRBD2. Sequencing used PBMCs. The CDR3: CASSAPGTGRGEQYF. CDR3 coding DNA: TGTGCCAGCAGCGCGCCCGGGACCGGGAGGGGGGAGCAGTACTTC.